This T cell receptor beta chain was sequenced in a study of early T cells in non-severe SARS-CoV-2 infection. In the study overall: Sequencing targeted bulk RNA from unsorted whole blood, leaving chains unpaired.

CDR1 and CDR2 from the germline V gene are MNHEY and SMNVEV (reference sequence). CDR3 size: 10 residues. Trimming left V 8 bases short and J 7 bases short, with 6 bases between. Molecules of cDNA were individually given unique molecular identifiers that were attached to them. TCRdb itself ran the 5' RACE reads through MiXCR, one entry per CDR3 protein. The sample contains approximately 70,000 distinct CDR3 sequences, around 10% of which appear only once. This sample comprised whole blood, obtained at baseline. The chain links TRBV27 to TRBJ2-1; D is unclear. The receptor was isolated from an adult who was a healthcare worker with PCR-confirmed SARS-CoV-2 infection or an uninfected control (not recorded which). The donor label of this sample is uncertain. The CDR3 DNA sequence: TGTGCCAGCGGAGAGAATGAGCAGTTCTTC. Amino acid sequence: CASGENEQFF.